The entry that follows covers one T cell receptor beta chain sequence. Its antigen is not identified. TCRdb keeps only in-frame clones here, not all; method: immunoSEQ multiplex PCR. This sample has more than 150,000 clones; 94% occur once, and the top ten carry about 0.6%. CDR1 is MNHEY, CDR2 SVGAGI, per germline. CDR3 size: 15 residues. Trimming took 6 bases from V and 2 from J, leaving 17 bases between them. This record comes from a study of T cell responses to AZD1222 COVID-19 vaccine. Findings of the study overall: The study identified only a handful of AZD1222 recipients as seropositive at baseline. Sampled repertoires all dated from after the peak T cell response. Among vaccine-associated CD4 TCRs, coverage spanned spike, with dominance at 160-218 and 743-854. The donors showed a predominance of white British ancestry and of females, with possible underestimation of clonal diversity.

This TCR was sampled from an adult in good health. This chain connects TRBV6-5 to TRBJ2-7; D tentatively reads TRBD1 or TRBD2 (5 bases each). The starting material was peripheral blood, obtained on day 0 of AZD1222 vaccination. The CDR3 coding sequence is TGTGCCAGCAGCCGGGGCCGAACACCCCCCTACGAGCAGTACTTC. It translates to CASSRGRTPPYEQYF.